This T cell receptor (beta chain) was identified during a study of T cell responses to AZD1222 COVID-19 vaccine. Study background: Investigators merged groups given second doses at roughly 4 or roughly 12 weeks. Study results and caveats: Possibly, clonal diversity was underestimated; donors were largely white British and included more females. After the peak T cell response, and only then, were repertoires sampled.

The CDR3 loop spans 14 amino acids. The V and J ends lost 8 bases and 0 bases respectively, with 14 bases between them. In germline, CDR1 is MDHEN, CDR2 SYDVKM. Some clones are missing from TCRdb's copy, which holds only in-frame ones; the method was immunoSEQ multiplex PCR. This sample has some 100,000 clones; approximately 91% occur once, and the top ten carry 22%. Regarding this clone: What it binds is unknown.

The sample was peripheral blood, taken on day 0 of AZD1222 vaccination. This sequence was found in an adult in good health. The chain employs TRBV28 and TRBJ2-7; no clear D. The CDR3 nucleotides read TGTGCCAGCTTTGGGTCGGTGCACTCCTACGAGCAGTACTTC. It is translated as CASFGSVHSYEQYF.